Following are 23 T cell receptor beta chains from one sample sequenced in a study of blood T cell repertoires in COVID-19. The table came from immunoSEQ multiplex PCR; TCRdb's copy has only in-frame clones and leaves some out. Found here are 250,000 to 400,000 clones, 90% of them singletons; the top ten hold approximately 2.9%. Sequenced input: peripheral blood. Receptor source: a woman aged 25-40 years with COVID-19, enrolled during active disease.

The rearrangement joins TRBV5-1 to TRBJ2-6; D is unclear. Germline V gene sequence: CDR1 SGHRS, CDR2 YFSETQ. The CDR3 extends over 14 amino acids. The V and J ends lost 3 bases and 3 bases respectively, with 7 bases between them. The CDR3 bases are TGCGCCAGCAGCTCCTCTTATGGGGCCAACGTCCTGACTTTC. This gives the protein CASSSSYGANVLTF.

CDR3 sequence reads: CASSETMGQPQHF. The CDR3 DNA is TGTGCCAGCAGTGAAACTATGGGTCAGCCCCAGCATTTT. The chain combines TRBV2 with TRBJ1-5; D gene ambiguous. The V end was cut by 2 bases, the J end by 6 bases, with 8 bases between. Germline V gene data show CDR1 as SNHLY and CDR2 as FYNNEI. This CDR3 region has 13 residues.

This sequence joins TRBV29-1 and TRBJ1-2; D uncertain. The germline gives CDR1 SQVTM, CDR2 ANQGSEA. V was trimmed by 5 bases and J by 0 bases, leaving 16 bases between them. The length of the CDR3 is 15 residues. The CDR3 protein is CSVFDIDPSNYGYTF. Written as DNA, the CDR3 is TGCAGCGTTTTCGACATTGACCCCTCTAACTATGGCTACACCTTC.

The V gene is TRBV12-3 or TRBV12-4, the J gene TRBJ2-5; the D gene is possibly TRBD2 (6 bases). V lost 1 base, J lost 10 bases, and 13 bases lay in between. The CDR3 is 13 amino acids. The CDR3 spells CASSLGQSGDQYF. In DNA, the CDR3 is TGTGCCAGCAGTTTAGGACAATCGGGGGACCAGTACTTC.

The chain joins TRBV29-1 to TRBJ2-1, with 9 bases that match TRBD2. The CDR3 covers 13 residues. The germline V gene encodes CDR1 SQVTM and CDR2 ANQGSEA. J lost 6 bases, V lost 7 bases, and 7 bases had no gene match. The CDR3 coding sequence is TGCAGCGCGCCTAGCGGGATCATCAATGAGCAGTTCTTC. Protein sequence: CSAPSGIINEQFF.

The rearrangement uses TRBV10-1 and TRBJ2-7; TRBD1 aligns across 10 bases. Germline CDR1 reads WNHNN; CDR2 reads SYGVQD (reference sequence). V gave up 4 bases and J gave up 7 bases; unmatched junction bases: 7. This CDR3 has 14 residues. This CDR3 is CASSVGQGFGEQYF. DNA of the CDR3: TGCGCCAGCAGTGTGGGACAGGGGTTCGGTGAGCAGTACTTC.

The chain recombines TRBV30 with TRBJ1-2; D is unclear. Trimming took 3 bases from V and 4 from J, leaving 6 bases between them. CDR1 and CDR2 (germline): GTSNPN, SVGIG (reference sequence). The CDR3 runs to 11 residues. As DNA, the CDR3 is TGTGCCTGGAGGGCGGGCTATGGCTACACCTTC. Its translation is CAWRAGYGYTF.

The chain employs TRBV3-1 (or the pseudogene TRBV3-2) and TRBJ1-3, with TRBD1 as a possible D gene (6 bases). This CDR3 region has 17 residues. V was cut by 1 base and J by 1 base, with 14 bases left in between. CDR1 and CDR2 from the germline V gene are LGHDT and YNNKEL (reference sequence). The CDR3 spells CASSQAGAGESGNTIYF. For the CDR3, the DNA is TGTGCCAGCAGCCAAGCTGGGGCAGGGGAGTCTGGAAACACCATATATTTT.

The genes are TRBV2 and TRBJ1-6; D remains ambiguous. Germline V CDR1 and CDR2: SNHLY, FYNNEI. The CDR3 spans 15 residues. V was trimmed by 3 bases and J by 9 bases, leaving 15 bases between them. CDR3 sequence (DNA): TGTGCCAGCAGTGAGGGCCACCTAATGGGTTCACCCCTCCACTTT. It encodes CASSEGHLMGSPLHF.

The V gene is TRBV13, the J gene TRBJ1-4; D gene uncertain. The V gene's germline CDR1 is PRHDT and CDR2 FYEKMQ (reference sequence). This CDR3 region has 13 residues. V lost 2 bases and J 4 bases, leaving 5 bases between the germline ends. DNA of the CDR3: TGTGCCAGCAGCTTAAGTAGTAATGAAAAACTGTTTTTT. It encodes CASSLSSNEKLFF.

The genes are TRBV5-1 and TRBJ1-1; the D gene is possibly TRBD1 (6 bases). Germline CDR1 is SGHRS and CDR2 is YFSETQ. CDR3 length: 13 residues. V was trimmed by 1 base and J by 3 bases, leaving 7 bases between them. The chain's CDR3 is CASSLTGYTEAFF. In DNA, the CDR3 is TGCGCCAGCAGCTTGACAGGGTACACTGAAGCTTTCTTT.

This clone was detected once. The chain joins TRBV3-1 (or the pseudogene TRBV3-2) to TRBJ2-7, with 14 positions matching TRBD2. CDR1 LGHDT and CDR2 YNNKEL come from the germline V gene (reference sequence). This CDR3 is 16 amino acids long. With V trimmed by 5 bases and J by 3 bases, 6 bases remained unmatched. The CDR3 reads CASSSPTSGRVYEQYF. The CDR3 nucleotides read TGTGCCAGCAGCTCCCCGACTAGCGGGAGGGTCTACGAGCAGTACTTC.

In nucleotides, the CDR3 is TGCAGCGTTAATGATGGCTACACCTTC. Its protein is CSVNDGYTF. V is TRBV20-1 and J is TRBJ1-2; D gene ambiguous. The CDR3 consists of 9 residues. In germline, CDR1 is DFQATT, CDR2 SNEGSKA (reference sequence).

The chain employs TRBV2 and TRBJ2-5; perhaps TRBD2 as D (6 bases). Between the trimmed V and J ends, which lost 7 bases and 7 bases, there was a span of 19 bases. Per germline, CDR1 SNHLY and CDR2 FYNNEI. The CDR3 totals 14 residues. CDR3 region: CASNKEEGGGTQYF. In DNA, the CDR3 is TGTGCCAGCAATAAGGAGGAGGGAGGAGGGACCCAGTACTTC.

V is TRBV5-4 and J is TRBJ2-1; 13 bases align to TRBD2. The CDR3 runs 17 residues. The germline V gene encodes CDR1 SGHNT and CDR2 YYREEE (reference sequence). J was trimmed by 4 bases and V by 5 bases; bases with no gene match: 9. Here the CDR3 DNA reads TGTGCCAGCAGTCAGGGACTAGCGGGAAGGGGATACAATGAGCAGTTCTTC. The encoded protein is CASSQGLAGRGYNEQFF.

The rearrangement uses TRBV29-1 and TRBJ2-7, with 8 bases aligning to TRBD1. Germline V lookup: CDR1 SQVTM, CDR2 ANQGSEA. The CDR3 is made up of 12 amino acids. V shed 4 bases and J 6 bases; nucleotides not matched to a gene: 5. The CDR3 protein is CSVGDRTFEQYF. The CDR3 bases are TGCAGCGTTGGGGACAGGACATTCGAGCAGTACTTC.

The CDR3 DNA follows: TGTGCCAGCTCACCACAACAGGGGGCGAATCAGCCCCAGCATTTT. The encoded protein is CASSPQQGANQPQHF. This chain uses TRBV18 with TRBJ1-5; 9 nucleotides agree with TRBD1. Trimming took 1 base from V and 4 from J; bases not matched to a gene: 2. Germline CDR1 reads KGHSH; CDR2 reads LQKENI. CDR3 size: 15 residues.

The genes are TRBV3-1 (or the pseudogene TRBV3-2) and TRBJ2-1; D remains ambiguous. Germline CDR1 reads LGHDT; CDR2 reads YNNKEL (reference sequence). CDR3 size: 13 residues. V lost 2 bases and J lost 4, with 6 bases in between. The CDR3 region has the DNA TGTGCCAGCAGCCAAATCCCTTACAATGAGCAGTTCTTC. Its protein product is CASSQIPYNEQFF.

J is TRBJ1-2 and V is TRBV19; 11 nucleotides match TRBD1. After removal of 5 bases from V and 8 bases from J, the junction contained 10 bases not matched to a gene. Per germline, CDR1 LNHDA and CDR2 SQIVND (reference sequence). This CDR3 has 15 residues. CDR3 nucleotide sequence: TGTGCCAGTAGTCCTGCCTTGGGACAGGGGGGCGGCTACACCTTC. Encoded protein: CASSPALGQGGGYTF.

The chain is built from TRBV19 and TRBJ1-1, with 8 bases matching TRBD1. Germline V gene data show CDR1 as LNHDA and CDR2 as SQIVND (reference sequence). Unmatched junction bases numbered 11, after V lost 7 bases and J lost 1 base. The CDR3 extends over 16 amino acids. The CDR3: CASIAGTGMGNTEAFF. DNA of the CDR3: TGTGCCAGTATCGCCGGGACAGGCATGGGGAACACTGAAGCTTTCTTT.

The genes are TRBV7-9 and TRBJ1-2, with a possible D match to TRBD1 (5 bases). From germline, CDR1 is SEHNR and CDR2 FQNEAQ (reference sequence). The CDR3 covers 14 residues. Trimming took 3 bases from V and 1 from J, leaving 9 bases between them. In nucleotides, the CDR3 is TGTGCCAGCAGCTTGCCCCAGGGTAACTATGGCTACACCTTC. It translates to CASSLPQGNYGYTF.

This chain joins TRBV11-1 and TRBJ1-1, with 7 positions matching TRBD1. The J segment lost 10 bases and the V segment lost 5 bases, leaving 4 bases of the junction unmatched. Germline loops: CDR1 SGHAT, CDR2 FQDESV (reference sequence). There are 11 residues in the CDR3. The CDR3 nucleotides read TGTGCCAGCAGCCTCACAGGGGTAGCTTTCTTT. It encodes CASSLTGVAFF.

The J gene is TRBJ2-7, the V gene TRBV3-1 (or the pseudogene TRBV3-2), with TRBD2 matching over 9 bases. The CDR3 runs 15 residues. In germline, CDR1 is LGHDT, CDR2 YNNKEL (reference sequence). V lost 0 bases, J lost 5 bases, and 5 bases stayed unmatched. CDR3 DNA: TGTGCCAGCAGCCAAGACAGGACTAGCGTCCACGAGCAGTACTTC. Residues: CASSQDRTSVHEQYF.